Listed below are T cell receptor beta chains from one sample, sequenced in a study of shared clonotypes between healthy human individuals. Assay used: immunoSEQ multiplex PCR; TCRdb lists only in-frame clones, some missing. The sample yields about 650,000 clones, 95% to 96% seen once. The sequencing sample was made of naive CD8+ T cells sorted from blood. Receptors were obtained from a woman aged 25 to 39 in good health. CDR3s include the opening cysteine and the closing phenylalanine or tryptophan. Fields, in order: D gene, J gene, clone size, CDR3 length, V gene, CDR3 protein, CDR3 DNA. A D gene is named only where the DNA matches it firmly. Where a row states a size, it is once, few, many or the class of an expanded clone; other rows omit it.

NA,TRBJ2-7,NA,14,TRBV4-1,CASSHMDAGGEQYF,TGCGCCAGCAGCCATATGGACGCTGGGGGCGAGCAGTACTTC
NA,TRBJ2-3,NA,14,TRBV27,CASIAPGFTDTQYF,TGTGCCAGCATTGCGCCAGGGTTCACAGATACGCAGTATTTT
TRBD1,TRBJ2-7,NA,14,TRBV30,CAWSPGTGLLEQYF,TGTGCCTGGAGTCCCGGGACAGGGTTGTTGGAGCAGTACTTC
TRBD2,TRBJ2-5,NA,17,TRBV6-1,CASSEDLRESYRETQYF,TGTGCCAGCAGTGAAGATTTGCGGGAGTCTTATCGAGAGACCCAGTACTTC
TRBD1,TRBJ2-5,NA,13,TRBV27,CASRTGWEETQYF,TGTGCCAGCAGGACAGGGTGGGAAGAGACCCAGTACTTC
NA,TRBJ1-2,NA,16,TRBV5-6,CASSLDLRSANYGYTF,TGTGCCAGCAGCTTGGATCTCAGGTCAGCTAACTATGGCTACACCTTC
NA,TRBJ1-5,NA,14,TRBV4-1,CASSQVESNQPQHF,TGCGCCAGCAGCCAAGTCGAAAGCAATCAGCCCCAGCATTTT
TRBD1,TRBJ2-7,NA,12,TRBV29-1,CSARDSAYEQYF,TGCAGCGCACGGGACAGTGCCTACGAGCAGTACTTC
NA,TRBJ1-4,once,17,TRBV6-1,CASSELRGASGDEKLFF,TGTGCCAGCAGTGAATTGAGGGGCGCGTCAGGAGATGAAAAACTGTTTTTT
NA,TRBJ2-5,NA,12,TRBV13,CASSRERETQYF,TGTGCCAGCAGCCGGGAGCGGGAGACCCAGTACTTC
TRBD2,TRBJ2-7,NA,14,TRBV28,CASSTSGTPYEQYF,TGTGCCAGCAGTACGAGCGGGACCCCCTACGAGCAGTACTTC
NA,TRBJ2-5,NA,16,TRBV9,CASSVGGEGAFETQYF,TGTGCCAGCAGCGTAGGCGGGGAGGGGGCTTTCGAGACCCAGTACTTC
TRBD1,TRBJ2-3,NA,16,TRBV2,CASSEGLDRGTDTQYF,TGTGCCAGCAGTGAAGGGTTGGACAGGGGCACAGATACGCAGTATTTT
NA,TRBJ1-6,NA,13,TRBV19,CASSIVPNSPLHF,TGTGCCAGTAGTATTGTTCCCAATTCACCCCTCCACTTT
NA,TRBJ2-7,NA,12,TRBV11-2,CASSLGHYEQYF,TGTGCCAGCAGCTTAGGGCACTACGAGCAGTACTTC
NA,TRBJ2-3,NA,12,TRBV27,CASGLLTDTQYF,TGTGCCAGTGGACTGCTCACAGATACGCAGTATTTT
TRBD1,TRBJ2-1,NA,14,TRBV5-1,CASSFSAGGYEQFF,TGCGCCAGCAGCTTCTCGGCAGGGGGCTATGAGCAGTTCTTC
NA,TRBJ2-3,NA,16,TRBV7-8,CASSLMRRTSTDTQYF,TGTGCCAGCAGCCTAATGAGGCGTACTAGCACAGATACGCAGTATTTT
TRBD2,TRBJ2-7,NA,17,TRBV10-2,CASSERTSGRTSYEQYF,TGCGCCAGCAGTGAAAGGACTAGCGGGAGAACTTCCTACGAGCAGTACTTC
NA,TRBJ1-5,NA,16,TRBV19,CASSWGGDWSNQPQHF,TGTGCCAGTAGTTGGGGGGGAGACTGGAGCAATCAGCCCCAGCATTTT
NA,TRBJ1-1,NA,11,TRBV10-3,CAWLRPPEAFF,TGTGCCTGGCTCCGACCCCCTGAAGCTTTCTTT
TRBD1,TRBJ2-5,NA,14,TRBV14,CASSPDRAQETQYF,TGTGCCAGCAGCCCCGACAGGGCTCAAGAGACCCAGTACTTC
NA,TRBJ2-5,NA,15,TRBV19,CASSMWQGSRETQYF,TGTGCCAGTAGTATGTGGCAGGGGTCTAGGGAGACCCAGTACTTC
NA,TRBJ2-1,NA,15,TRBV4-2,CASSPGGGSYNEQFF,TGTGCCAGCAGCCCAGGGGGAGGCTCCTACAATGAGCAGTTCTTC
TRBD1,TRBJ1-2,NA,14,TRBV30,CAWNPTGTDYGYTF,TGTGCCTGGAACCCCACGGGGACAGACTATGGCTACACCTTC